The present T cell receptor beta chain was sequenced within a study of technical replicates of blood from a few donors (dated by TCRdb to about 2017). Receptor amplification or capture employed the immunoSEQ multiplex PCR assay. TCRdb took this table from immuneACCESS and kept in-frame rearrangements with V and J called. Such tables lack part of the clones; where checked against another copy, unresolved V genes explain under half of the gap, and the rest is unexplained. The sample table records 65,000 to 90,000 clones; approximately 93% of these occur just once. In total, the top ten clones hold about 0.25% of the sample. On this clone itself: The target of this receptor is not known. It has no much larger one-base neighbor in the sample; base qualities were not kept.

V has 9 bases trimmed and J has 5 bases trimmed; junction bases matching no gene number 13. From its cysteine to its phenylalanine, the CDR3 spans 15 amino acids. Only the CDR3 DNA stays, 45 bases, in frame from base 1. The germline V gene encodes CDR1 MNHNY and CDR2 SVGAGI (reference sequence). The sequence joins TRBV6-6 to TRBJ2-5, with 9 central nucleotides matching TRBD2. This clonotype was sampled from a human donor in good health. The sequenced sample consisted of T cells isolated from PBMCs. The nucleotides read TGTGCCAGTAACTCCGGGACTAGCTGGGAGGAGACCCAGTACTTC. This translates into CASNSGTSWEETQYF.